Each of the 14 T cell receptor beta chains below was sequenced from the same sample in a study of neoadjuvant anti-PD-1 for oral cavity cancer. Some clones are missing from TCRdb's copy, which holds only in-frame ones; the method was immunoSEQ multiplex PCR. The sample consists of about 6,600 clones, 50% to 75% of them appearing once. Specimen: tumor tissue, collected before nivolumab (anti-PD-1) treatment. Receptor source: a person aged 35 to 85 with oral cavity squamous cell carcinoma.

The rearrangement links TRBV5-6 to TRBJ2-7; D is ambiguous. This CDR3 is 14 amino acids long. Per the germline V gene, CDR1 is SGHDT and CDR2 is YYEEEE. Trimming cost V 2 bases and J 5 bases, with 14 bases left between them. Here the CDR3 reads CASSLKQHGHEQYF. The CDR3 nucleotides read TGTGCCAGCAGCTTAAAACAGCACGGCCACGAGCAGTACTTC. The full variable domain, in which reference TRBV5-6 and TRBJ2-7 provide the parts outside the CDR3, is DAGVTQSPTHLIKTRGQQVTLRCSPKSGHDTVSWYQQALGQGPQFIFQYYEEEERQRGNFPDRFSGHQFPNYSSELNVNALLLGDSALYLCASSLKQHGHEQYFGPGTRLTVT.

V and J are TRBV10-2 and TRBJ2-3; D gene ambiguous. Germline V gene lookup returns CDR1 WSHSY and CDR2 SAAADI. V was clipped by 5 bases and J by 0 bases, with 9 bases between them. The CDR3 is 14 residues long. CDR3 nucleotide sequence: TGCGCCAGCAGTCCAACCCCTAGCACAGATACGCAGTATTTT. It codes for CASSPTPSTDTQYF.

The V and J genes are TRBV27 and TRBJ2-3, with 11 bases aligning to TRBD1. This CDR3 region has 18 residues. V dropped 8 bases and J dropped 1; count of bases not matched to a gene: 14. CDR1 MNHEY and CDR2 SMNVEV come from the germline V gene (reference sequence). The CDR3 coding sequence is TGTGCCAGCCGCAATCTAGCGGGACAGGGGGTTCGCACAGATACGCAGTATTTT. Its protein is CASRNLAGQGVRTDTQYF.

The chain couples TRBV7-9 to TRBJ2-5; either TRBD1 or TRBD2 may fit D (5 bases each). V dropped 1 base and J dropped 5 bases, with 17 bases sitting between them. This CDR3 has 16 residues. Per germline, CDR1 SEHNR and CDR2 FQNEAQ (reference sequence). As DNA, the CDR3 is TGTGCCAGCAGCTTAGAGGGGACGCCGGGTATGGAGACCCAGTACTTC. Translating gives CASSLEGTPGMETQYF.

The genes are TRBV5-1 and TRBJ1-6; a weak D match, TRBD1 (5 bases). CDR1 is SGHRS and CDR2 is YFSETQ in the germline V gene. The V and J ends lost 3 bases and 7 bases respectively, with 17 bases between them. The CDR3 loop spans 16 amino acids. In DNA form, the CDR3 reads TGCGCCAGCAGCTGGGCCGCGGGGGGAGGGAATTCACCCCTCCACTTT. Its protein is CASSWAAGGGNSPLHF.

The rearrangement uses TRBV7-2 and TRBJ2-3; 11 positions match TRBD2. This CDR3 has 15 amino acids. The germline V gene has CDR1 SGHTA and CDR2 FQGNSA. The J segment lost 4 bases and the V segment lost 3 bases, leaving 3 bases of the junction unmatched. CDR3 amino acids: CASSLTSGVPDTQYF. Written as DNA, the CDR3 is TGTGCCAGCAGCTTGACTAGCGGGGTACCAGATACGCAGTATTTT.

The gene calls are TRBV5-1 and TRBJ2-3; 14 nucleotides align to TRBD2. The CDR3 consists of 18 residues. Germline values: CDR1 SGHRS, CDR2 YFSETQ. V shed 0 bases, J shed 3 bases, and the junction held 6 bases outside the gene matches. The CDR3 DNA sequence: TGCGCCAGCAGCTTGGGGAGACTAGCGGGAGGGCGGACAGATACGCAGTATTTT. It yields the protein CASSLGRLAGGRTDTQYF.

The rearrangement links TRBV6-5 to TRBJ2-7, with TRBD1 matching over 10 bases. The J segment lost 1 base and the V segment lost 2 bases, leaving 5 bases of the junction unmatched. The CDR3 has 16 amino acids. Looked up from germline, CDR1 is MNHEY and CDR2 is SVGAGI. The CDR3 sequence is CASSYGTGEASYEQYF. DNA for the CDR3: TGTGCCAGCAGTTACGGGACAGGGGAAGCATCCTACGAGCAGTACTTC.

This clone has a handful of counts. The CDR3 is CASREGLAGANTGELFF. The CDR3 DNA is TGTGCCAGCAGGGAGGGGCTAGCGGGGGCGAACACCGGGGAGCTGTTTTTT. The chain is built from TRBV9 and TRBJ2-2, with 10 bases matching TRBD2. CDR1 SGDLS and CDR2 YYNGEE come from the germline V gene. There are 17 residues in the CDR3. Trimming cost V 5 bases and J 0 bases; bases outside gene matches: 7.

The rearrangement links TRBV6-6 to TRBJ2-3; D call uncertain. CDR1 and CDR2 from the germline V gene are MNHNY and SVGAGI (reference sequence). Deletions cut 2 bases from V and 9 bases from J, with 15 bases between. The CDR3 contains 14 residues. CDR3 amino acids: CASSYEVLTLTQYF. CDR3 DNA sequence: TGTGCCAGCAGTTACGAGGTCCTCACGTTGACGCAGTATTTT.

The chain couples TRBV14 to TRBJ2-3; 7 bases are shared with TRBD2. The germline V gene encodes CDR1 SGHDN and CDR2 FVKESK. V lost 0 bases to trimming and J lost 2 bases; unmatched junction nucleotides: 2. This CDR3 is 15 amino acids long. In DNA form, the CDR3 reads TGTGCCAGCAGCCAAGAGCGGGGGATCACAGATACGCAGTATTTT. It codes for CASSQERGITDTQYF.

The chain has TRBV6-6 and TRBJ2-7; TRBD1 is a possible D gene (6 bases). This CDR3 is 14 amino acids long. The germline CDR1 and CDR2 sequences are MNHNY and SVGAGI (reference sequence). V was trimmed by 0 bases and J by 6 bases, leaving 12 bases between them. CDR3 DNA: TGTGCCAGCAGTTACTCATACAGGGCGGGCGAGCAGTACTTC. As protein: CASSYSYRAGEQYF.

The genes are TRBV13 and TRBJ1-2; D remains unclear. This CDR3 region has 15 residues. CDR1 PRHDT and CDR2 FYEKMQ come from the germline V gene (reference sequence). The germline V and J ends were trimmed by 2 bases and 4 bases, with 14 bases remaining between them. CDR3 DNA: TGTGCCAGCAGCTTATGGGGAGGGATGGCCTATGGCTACACCTTC. Translated: CASSLWGGMAYGYTF.

The rearrangement links TRBV18 to TRBJ1-1; 9 bases fit TRBD1. From germline, CDR1 is KGHSH and CDR2 LQKENI. The CDR3 contains 16 residues. V shed 1 base, J shed 1 base, and the junction held 4 bases outside the gene matches. The CDR3 loop reads CASSPLDRGPNTEAFF. CDR3 nucleotide sequence: TGTGCCAGCTCACCACTGGACAGGGGCCCGAACACTGAAGCTTTCTTT. Together with reference TRBV18 and TRBJ1-1, the CDR3 gives the full variable domain: NAGVMQNPRHLVRRRGQEARLRCSPMKGHSHVYWYRQLPEEGLKFMVYLQKENIIDESGMPKERFSAEFPKEGPSILRIQQVVRGDSAAYFCASSPLDRGPNTEAFFGQGTRLTVV.